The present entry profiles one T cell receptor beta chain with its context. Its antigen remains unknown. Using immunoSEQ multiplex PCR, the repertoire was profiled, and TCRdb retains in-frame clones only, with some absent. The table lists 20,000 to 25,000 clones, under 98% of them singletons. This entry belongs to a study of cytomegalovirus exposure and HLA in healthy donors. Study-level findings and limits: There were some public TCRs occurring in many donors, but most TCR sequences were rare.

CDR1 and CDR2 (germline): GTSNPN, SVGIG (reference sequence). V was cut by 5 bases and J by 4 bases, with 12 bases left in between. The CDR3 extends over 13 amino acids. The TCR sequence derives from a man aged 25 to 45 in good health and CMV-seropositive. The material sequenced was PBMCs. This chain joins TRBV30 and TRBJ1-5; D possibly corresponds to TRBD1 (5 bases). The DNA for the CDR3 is TGTGCCTGGGTTTCAGGGCTAAATCAGCCCCAGCATTTT. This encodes CAWVSGLNQPQHF.